Included here is one TCR beta chain sequence, with context. This sample stems from a study of OX40 agonist ivuxolimab in advanced cancers. V lost 4 bases, J lost 0 bases, and 15 bases lay in between. The germline gives CDR1 MDHEN, CDR2 SYDVKM. This CDR3 is 17 amino acids long. Sequencing was performed with immunoSEQ multiplex PCR; in TCRdb, only in-frame clones are kept and a portion is missing. The sample contains 97,000 or so clones, 90% of which appear only once. The source is an adult with an advanced solid tumor such as melanoma, head and neck, liver or kidney cancer. The V and J genes are TRBV28 and TRBJ2-2; D remains ambiguous. Sequences were derived from CD4+ or CD8+ T cells sorted from blood, sampled in a trial of the OX40 agonist ivuxolimab. The CDR3 protein is CASSSPDPAPNTGELFF. The CDR3 DNA is TGTGCCAGCAGTTCCCCGGACCCAGCCCCGAACACCGGGGAGCTGTTTTTT.